This T cell receptor (beta chain) is drawn from a study of T cell responses to AZD1222 COVID-19 vaccine. The study, taken as a whole, reports: The breadth and depth of Spike-specific TCRs increased once two AZD1222 doses had been given. The donors showed a predominance of white British ancestry and of females, with possible underestimation of clonal diversity.

Produced via immunoSEQ multiplex PCR; TCRdb's table is partial and in-frame only. Among 200,000 or so clones listed, 90% to 95% were seen once. For this clone: Antigen: not known.

V lost 6 bases and J 5 bases, leaving 16 bases between the germline ends. The length of the CDR3 is 15 residues. CDR1 and CDR2 from the germline V gene are MNHEY and SVGAGI. This specimen was peripheral blood, taken 28 days after the second AZD1222 dose. This chain uses TRBV6-5 with TRBJ1-4, with D tentatively TRBD1 (6 bases). This clonotype was sampled from an adult who received the AZD1222 COVID-19 vaccine. CDR3: CASRATGLPNEKLFF. The CDR3, as DNA: TGTGCCAGCAGAGCTACAGGGTTGCCCAATGAAAAACTGTTTTTT.